This TCR beta chain is drawn from a study of T-cell reconstitution after alpha-beta-depleted transplantation in children. A remark on this clonotype: Its antigen is undetermined.

This CDR3 is 15 amino acids long. Germline trimming cut 5 bases from V and 5 bases from J; bases unmatched to any gene: 8. TCRbeta library construction was performed incorporating unique molecular identifiers. TCRdb fed the PCR reads into MiXCR, producing one record per CDR3 protein. The sample holds 530,000 or so distinct CDR3 sequences, about a quarter seen once. Study observations and caveats: The study reportedly traced alpha-beta T cells about two months after transplant to several hundred expanded graft clones. Certain patients had high TCRbeta diversity at day 60, and it came from recipient T cells and thymic progenitors that survived. After one year, T-cell counts and TCRbeta diversity mostly came from new T cells.

Sequenced material: PBMCs, taken before TCRalphabeta/CD19-depleted stem cell transplant. This chain joins TRBV12-3 or TRBV12-4 and TRBJ2-2, with 7 bases identical to TRBD2. The sequence derives from a boy less than two years old with Wiskott-Aldrich syndrome, due to receive a stem cell transplant. The CDR3 reads CASSRGGVGTGELFF. Written as DNA, the CDR3 is TGTGCCAGCAGTCGTGGGGGGGTAGGGACCGGGGAGCTGTTTTTT.